Below, 2 T cell receptor beta chains from the same sample are listed, as sequenced in a study of blood T cell repertoires in COVID-19. Only in-frame clones appear in the TCRdb table, and some are missing; sequencing was by immunoSEQ multiplex PCR. The data show 95,000 to 150,000 clones, 65% to 90% seen once. Sequencing was done on a sample of peripheral blood. Receptors were obtained from a man aged 80 or over with active or convalescent COVID-19.

J is TRBJ1-1 and V is TRBV19, with 7 bases that match TRBD1. The germline CDR1 and CDR2 sequences are LNHDA and SQIVND (reference sequence). The trim removed 4 bases at V and 11 bases at J, leaving 7 bases unmatched. There are 12 residues in the CDR3. As DNA, the CDR3 is TGTGCCAGTAGTAACCACCCGACAGGGGCTTTCTTT. It translates to CASSNHPTGAFF.

This clone occurred once. The chain combines TRBV3-1 (or the pseudogene TRBV3-2) with TRBJ2-3; D unclear. This CDR3 has 14 residues. Per the germline V gene, CDR1 is LGHDT and CDR2 is YNNKEL (reference sequence). Trimming removed 0 bases at V and 1 base at J, with 5 bases between. CDR3: CASSQDWRTDTQYF. CDR3 sequence (DNA): TGTGCCAGCAGCCAAGATTGGCGCACAGATACGCAGTATTTT.